Listed below are T cell receptor beta chains from one sample, sequenced in a study of identical twins. MiXCR was run by TCRdb on the 5' RACE reads, yielding one entry per CDR3 protein. This table holds about 520,000 distinct CDR3 sequences, 20% to 25% found once. This sample was shared with a second study, whose subject was T cells expressing NK-cell markers.

The source material was CD4+ T cells sorted from blood. The receptors were sampled from a woman in her late teens or twenties in good health. The CDR3 runs from the conserved cysteine through the conserved F or W. The D gene is left open where the match is weak. The size field is filled for only some rows; it gives once, few, many or a size class.

CDR3: CASSKQVGNQPQHF
DNA: TGTGCCAGCAGTAAACAGGTGGGCAATCAGCCCCAGCATTTT
V: TRBV12-3/TRBV12-4
size: few
J: TRBJ1-5
length: 14
D: .

CDR3: CASNFPNENGYTF
DNA: TGCGCCAGCAACTTTCCAAACGAGAACGGCTACACCTTC
V: TRBV5-1
size: .
J: TRBJ1-2
length: 13
D: .

CDR3: CASSSERAGQFF
DNA: TGTGCCAGCAGTTCGGAGCGAGCGGGGCAGTTCTTC
V: TRBV12-3/TRBV12-4
size: .
J: TRBJ2-1
length: 12
D: .

CDR3: CASGGQGITEQYF
DNA: TGTGCCAGCGGGGGACAGGGGATAACCGAGCAGTACTTC
V: TRBV27
size: .
J: TRBJ2-7
length: 13
D: TRBD1

CDR3: CAISGTGGQNEAFF
DNA: TGTGCCATCAGTGGAACAGGGGGTCAGAATGAAGCTTTCTTT
V: TRBV10-3
size: few
J: TRBJ1-1
length: 14
D: TRBD1

CDR3: CASSDLSGMTDTQYF
DNA: TGTGCCAGCAGCGATCTTAGCGGGATGACAGATACGCAGTATTTT
V: TRBV14
size: .
J: TRBJ2-3
length: 15
D: TRBD2

CDR3: CASSLGISSYEQYF
DNA: TGTGCCAGCAGCTTGGGAATTTCCTCCTACGAGCAGTACTTC
V: TRBV5-6
size: .
J: TRBJ2-7
length: 14
D: .

CDR3: CAWSVRGNEQYF
DNA: TGTGCCTGGAGTGTACGAGGAAACGAGCAGTACTTC
V: TRBV30
size: .
J: TRBJ2-7
length: 12
D: .

CDR3: CASSRLAGVSYNEQFF
DNA: TGCGCCAGCAGTCGACTAGCGGGAGTATCCTACAATGAGCAGTTCTTC
V: TRBV5-1
size: many
J: TRBJ2-1
length: 16
D: TRBD2

CDR3: CATNGPGGTDTQYF
DNA: TGTGCCACCAACGGCCCAGGAGGCACAGATACGCAGTATTTT
V: TRBV15
size: .
J: TRBJ2-3
length: 14
D: .

CDR3: CASSFPPSGMGSNTQYF
DNA: TGTGCCAGCAGTTTCCCCCCTAGCGGGATGGGGAGTAATACGCAGTATTTT
V: TRBV12-3/TRBV12-4
size: few
J: TRBJ2-3
length: 17
D: TRBD2

CDR3: CSVGRLAVRNEQFF
DNA: TGCAGCGTTGGTAGACTAGCGGTCAGGAATGAGCAGTTCTTC
V: TRBV29-1
size: .
J: TRBJ2-1
length: 14
D: TRBD2

CDR3: CASNEAYQGETQYF
DNA: TGTGCCAGCAACGAGGCCTACCAGGGAGAGACCCAGTACTTC
V: TRBV6-1
size: few
J: TRBJ2-5
length: 14
D: .

CDR3: CSARRPGQPKDEQFF
DNA: TGCAGTGCTAGACGACCGGGACAGCCTAAGGATGAGCAGTTCTTC
V: TRBV20-1
size: .
J: TRBJ2-1
length: 15
D: TRBD1

CDR3: CASCNWASGGEGQFF
DNA: TGTGCCAGCTGCAACTGGGCTAGCGGGGGGGAAGGGCAGTTCTTC
V: TRBV12-3/TRBV12-4
size: .
J: TRBJ2-1
length: 15
D: TRBD2

CDR3: CSATGQIEAFF
DNA: TGCAGTGCTACAGGACAGATTGAAGCTTTCTTT
V: TRBV20-1
size: few
J: TRBJ1-1
length: 11
D: .

CDR3: CASRQGRETQYF
DNA: TGCGCCAGCAGGCAGGGGCGAGAGACCCAGTACTTC
V: TRBV10-1
size: many
J: TRBJ2-5
length: 12
D: .

CDR3: CATSDRGGTDTQYF
DNA: TGTGCCACCAGTGACCGCGGGGGCACAGATACGCAGTATTTT
V: TRBV24-1
size: few
J: TRBJ2-3
length: 14
D: .

CDR3: CASSNFPNTGELFF
DNA: TGTGCCAGCAGCAATTTTCCGAACACCGGGGAGCTGTTTTTT
V: TRBV7-2
size: few
J: TRBJ2-2
length: 14
D: .

CDR3: CASSLSIGETQDEQFF
DNA: TGTGCCAGCAGCTTATCGATTGGGGAAACTCAGGATGAGCAGTTCTTC
V: TRBV5-5
size: .
J: TRBJ2-1
length: 16
D: .

CDR3: CSVAPQSTDTQYF
DNA: TGCAGCGTGGCCCCTCAGTCCACAGATACGCAGTATTTT
V: TRBV29-1
size: few
J: TRBJ2-3
length: 13
D: .

CDR3: CASSLGSQGTQYF
DNA: TGTGCCAGCAGTTTAGGTAGCCAGGGGACCCAGTACTTC
V: TRBV12-3/TRBV12-4
size: many
J: TRBJ2-5
length: 13
D: .

CDR3: CSAPGMGSEAFF
DNA: TGCAGTGCCCCGGGAATGGGGTCTGAAGCTTTCTTT
V: TRBV20-1
size: .
J: TRBJ1-1
length: 12
D: .

CDR3: CASSFGTGIDTEAFF
DNA: TGTGCCAGCAGCTTCGGGACAGGGATTGACACTGAAGCTTTCTTT
V: TRBV11-2
size: .
J: TRBJ1-1
length: 15
D: TRBD1

CDR3: CASSKHALSYEQYF
DNA: TGTGCCAGCAGTAAACACGCCCTATCCTACGAGCAGTACTTC
V: TRBV6-2/TRBV6-3
size: .
J: TRBJ2-7
length: 14
D: .

CDR3: CSARPPRAWNNEQFF
DNA: TGCAGTGCTAGACCCCCGCGGGCCTGGAACAATGAGCAGTTCTTC
V: TRBV20-1
size: .
J: TRBJ2-1
length: 15
D: .

CDR3: CASSVSPLAGEYEQYF
DNA: TGCGCCAGCAGTGTAAGTCCGCTAGCGGGGGAGTACGAGCAGTACTTC
V: TRBV10-2
size: .
J: TRBJ2-7
length: 16
D: TRBD2

CDR3: CSAKTSGVGKNIQYF
DNA: TGCAGTGCTAAAACTTCGGGGGTAGGCAAAAACATTCAGTACTTC
V: TRBV20-1
size: .
J: TRBJ2-4
length: 15
D: .

CDR3: CASSQQAGYSNQPQHF
DNA: TGCGCCAGCAGCCAACAGGCAGGGTATAGCAATCAGCCCCAGCATTTT
V: TRBV4-3
size: few
J: TRBJ1-5
length: 16
D: .

CDR3: CASSFSVPGQPQHF
DNA: TGTGCCAGCAGTTTCAGCGTACCAGGTCAGCCCCAGCATTTT
V: TRBV12-3/TRBV12-4
size: .
J: TRBJ1-5
length: 14
D: .

CDR3: CSASNGPLTEAFF
DNA: TGCAGTGCTAGTAATGGACCTTTGACTGAAGCTTTCTTT
V: TRBV20-1
size: .
J: TRBJ1-1
length: 13
D: .

CDR3: CAISEGYSDEQFF
DNA: TGTGCCATCAGTGAGGGATATAGTGATGAGCAGTTCTTC
V: TRBV10-3
size: many
J: TRBJ2-1
length: 13
D: .

CDR3: CASGSPGLFDNEQFF
DNA: TGTGCCAGCGGGTCGCCAGGGCTCTTTGACAATGAGCAGTTCTTC
V: TRBV6-4
size: .
J: TRBJ2-1
length: 15
D: .

CDR3: CASRKPGLAGSRGEQFF
DNA: TGTGCCAGCAGGAAGCCGGGACTAGCGGGAAGCAGGGGTGAGCAGTTCTTC
V: TRBV12-3/TRBV12-4
size: few
J: TRBJ2-1
length: 17
D: TRBD2

CDR3: CASSPEQFYEQYF
DNA: TGTGCCAGCAGCCCGGAGCAGTTCTACGAGCAGTACTTC
V: TRBV7-6
size: few
J: TRBJ2-7
length: 13
D: .

CDR3: CASSPLRGGGTGELFF
DNA: TGTGCCAGCAGCCCCCTTCGGGGGGGAGGGACCGGGGAGCTGTTTTTT
V: TRBV6-1
size: few
J: TRBJ2-2
length: 16
D: TRBD2

CDR3: CASSGGTGRSSSYGYTF
DNA: TGTGCCAGCAGTGGGGGGACAGGGAGGTCATCGTCCTATGGCTACACCTTC
V: TRBV12-3/TRBV12-4
size: .
J: TRBJ1-2
length: 17
D: TRBD1

CDR3: CASSPRWAGGPSEQFF
DNA: TGTGCCAGCAGCCCCAGGTGGGCGGGAGGGCCAAGTGAGCAGTTCTTC
V: TRBV11-2
size: few
J: TRBJ2-1
length: 16
D: TRBD2

CDR3: CSAHQTGIWGGAFF
DNA: TGCAGTGCACACCAAACGGGGATTTGGGGGGGGGCTTTCTTT
V: TRBV20-1
size: .
J: TRBJ1-1
length: 14
D: .

CDR3: CASSLGGPGQYF
DNA: TGTGCCAGCAGCTTAGGGGGGCCGGGGCAGTACTTC
V: TRBV7-6
size: few
J: TRBJ2-7
length: 12
D: .

CDR3: CSASGLAGYEQYF
DNA: TGCAGTGCATCTGGACTAGCGGGCTACGAGCAGTACTTC
V: TRBV20-1
size: .
J: TRBJ2-7
length: 13
D: TRBD2

CDR3: CASSSRGGSLGYTF
DNA: TGTGCCAGCAGCTCAAGAGGGGGGAGCCTTGGCTACACCTTC
V: TRBV11-2
size: .
J: TRBJ1-2
length: 14
D: .

CDR3: CASSFGTAGELFF
DNA: TGTGCCAGCAGCTTCGGGACAGCCGGGGAGCTGTTTTTT
V: TRBV7-2
size: .
J: TRBJ2-2
length: 13
D: TRBD1

CDR3: CASSAQGMEFSGQYF
DNA: TGTGCCAGCAGTGCCCAGGGGATGGAGTTTTCGGGGCAGTACTTC
V: TRBV25-1
size: .
J: TRBJ2-7
length: 15
D: .

CDR3: CASSILGSSNQPQHF
DNA: TGTGCCAGTAGTATCCTAGGGAGTAGCAATCAGCCCCAGCATTTT
V: TRBV19
size: once
J: TRBJ1-5
length: 15
D: .